This passage covers 8 T cell receptor beta chains from one sample sequenced in a study of Graves' ophthalmopathy and Graves' hyperthyroidism. Amplified material comprised TCR beta CDR3 regions derived from RNA transcripts. Second-round multiplex PCR followed a first-round RT-PCR using HTBI primers. Via MiXCR, TCRdb re-called the multiplex PCR reads, giving one row per CDR3 protein. Of under 350,000 distinct CDR3 sequences listed, 15% to 20% are singletons. Sequenced: peripheral blood. These TCRs come from an adult man with Graves' ophthalmopathy.

This clonotype was observed many times. The genes are TRBV7-8 and TRBJ2-7, with TRBD1 identical over 9 bases. The ends lost 5 bases at V and 4 bases at J; junction bases unmatched: 12. Germline V gene sequence: CDR1 SGHVS, CDR2 FQNEAQ. This CDR3 contains 16 residues. CDR3 in amino acids: CASSAHGTGLRYEQYF. The CDR3 DNA reads TGTGCCAGCAGCGCGCACGGGACAGGGCTTAGGTACGAGCAGTACTTC.

This clonotype was counted many times. The rearrangement uses TRBV28 and TRBJ1-5; D remains ambiguous. Germline CDR1 and CDR2: MDHEN and SYDVKM. This CDR3 contains 18 residues. V was shortened by 4 bases and J by 2 bases, with 21 bases between the two germline ends. The CDR3 is CASSSGRRVVVGNQPQHF. DNA for the CDR3: TGTGCCAGCAGTTCGGGGAGGCGGGTGGTCGTGGGCAATCAGCCCCAGCATTTT.

This clonotype was counted at least ten times. The chain carries TRBV6-2 or TRBV6-3 and TRBJ2-3; D unclear. This CDR3 has 12 amino acids. V dropped 4 bases and J dropped 1 base, with 3 bases sitting between them. Germline loops: CDR1 MNHEY, CDR2 SVGEGT. This chain's CDR3 is CASSSRTDTQYF. The DNA of the CDR3 is TGTGCCAGCAGTTCGCGCACAGATACGCAGTATTTT.

The table lists this clonotype with many counts. The chain joins TRBV2 to TRBJ2-7; D assignment may be TRBD1 or TRBD2 (5 bases each). Trimming took off 10 bases at V and 4 bases at J, with 17 bases between the two ends. The CDR3 runs 13 residues. Germline loops: CDR1 SNHLY, CDR2 FYNNEI. CDR3 amino acids: CATAEGQGYEQYF. The CDR3 nucleotides are TGTGCCACCGCAGAGGGGCAGGGTTACGAGCAGTACTTC.

The sample holds many counts of this clonotype. V gene TRBV5-1 combines with J gene TRBJ2-5, with D uncertain. The CDR3 length is 16 residues. V was pared by 2 bases and J by 0 bases, with 14 bases between. Germline V CDR1 and CDR2: SGHRS, YFSETQ. This chain's CDR3 is CASSFPRRTDQETQYF. CDR3 nucleotide sequence: TGCGCCAGCAGCTTCCCCCGAAGGACCGACCAAGAGACCCAGTACTTC.

CDR3 nucleotide sequence: TGCGCCAGCAGCTTGACTAGCGGGAGATCCGGGGAGCTGTTTTTT. It is translated as CASSLTSGRSGELFF. The chain combines TRBV5-1 with TRBJ2-2, with TRBD2 matching over 11 bases. The length of the CDR3 is 15 residues. Trimming cost V 1 base and J 6 bases; bases outside gene matches: 2. Germline CDR1 is SGHRS and CDR2 is YFSETQ.

This clonotype was detected ten times or more. The rearrangement links TRBV15 to TRBJ1-3, with D hard to call. Trimming shortened V by 0 bases and J by 0 bases, and 6 bases separated the two germline ends. Germline V CDR1 and CDR2: LNHNV, YYDKDF (reference sequence). The CDR3 has 15 amino acids. The CDR3 region is CATSREISSGNTIYF. The CDR3 DNA reads TGTGCCACCAGCAGAGAGATAAGCTCTGGAAACACCATATATTTT.

This clonotype occurred many times. This chain joins TRBV30 and TRBJ2-5, with D tentatively TRBD2 (6 bases). The V gene's germline CDR1 is GTSNPN and CDR2 SVGIG (reference sequence). With 7 bases removed from V and 5 bases from J, the gap between germline ends came to 14 bases. CDR3 size: 12 residues. CDR3 coding DNA: TGTGCCTTTGACAACGGGAGTGAGACCCAGTACTTC. Amino acid sequence: CAFDNGSETQYF.